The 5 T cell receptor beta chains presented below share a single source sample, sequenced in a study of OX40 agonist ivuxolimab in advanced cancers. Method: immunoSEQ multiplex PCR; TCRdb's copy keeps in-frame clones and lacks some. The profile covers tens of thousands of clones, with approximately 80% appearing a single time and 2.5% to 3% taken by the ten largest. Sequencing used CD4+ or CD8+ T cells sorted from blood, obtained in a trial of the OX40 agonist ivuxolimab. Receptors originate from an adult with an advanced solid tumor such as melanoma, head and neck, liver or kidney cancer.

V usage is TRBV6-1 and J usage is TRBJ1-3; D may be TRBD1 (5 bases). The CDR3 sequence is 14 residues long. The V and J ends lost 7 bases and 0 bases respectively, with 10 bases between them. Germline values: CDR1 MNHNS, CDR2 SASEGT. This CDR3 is CASTQGSSGNTIYF. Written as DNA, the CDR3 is TGTGCCAGCACGCAGGGTTCCTCTGGAAACACCATATATTTT.

CDR3 protein: CASSYGGQGRTEAFF. In DNA form, the CDR3 reads TGTGCCAGCAGTTACGGGGGACAGGGGAGGACTGAAGCTTTCTTT. The chain recombines TRBV6-5 with TRBJ1-1; 10 nucleotides align to TRBD1. Germline V gene lookup returns CDR1 MNHEY and CDR2 SVGAGI. The V segment lost 2 bases and the J segment 5 bases; nucleotides outside the gene matches: 5. This CDR3 comprises 15 residues.

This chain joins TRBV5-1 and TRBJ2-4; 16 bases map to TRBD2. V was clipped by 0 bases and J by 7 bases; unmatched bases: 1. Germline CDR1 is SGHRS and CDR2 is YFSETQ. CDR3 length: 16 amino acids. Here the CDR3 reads CASSLEGLAGGNIQYF. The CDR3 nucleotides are TGCGCCAGCAGCTTGGAGGGACTAGCGGGAGGGAACATTCAGTACTTC.

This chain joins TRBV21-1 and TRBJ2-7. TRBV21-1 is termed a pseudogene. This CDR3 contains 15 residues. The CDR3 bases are TGTGCCAGCAGAGGGGAGCGACCAAGCTCCTACGAGCAGTACTTC. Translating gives CASRGERPSSYEQYF.

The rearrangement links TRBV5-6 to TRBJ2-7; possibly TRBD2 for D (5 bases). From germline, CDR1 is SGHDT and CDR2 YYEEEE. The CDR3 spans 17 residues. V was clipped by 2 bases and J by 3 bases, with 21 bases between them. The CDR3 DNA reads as TGTGCCAGCAGCTTCCGTCCTGAGGGCCTGGGGAACTACGAGCAGTACTTC. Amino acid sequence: CASSFRPEGLGNYEQYF.